The entry below describes one T cell receptor (beta chain). This entry belongs to a study of T cell changes during pregnancy in multiple sclerosis. This CDR3 comprises 15 residues. V was trimmed by 3 bases and J by 6 bases, leaving 16 bases between them. From germline, CDR1 is LNHNV and CDR2 YYDKDF (reference sequence). Clones were read by immunoSEQ multiplex PCR, and TCRdb kept only the in-frame ones, dropping some. The sample records approximately 37,000 clones, 92% being singletons. The TCR originated in a female donor with multiple sclerosis, enrolled in a pregnancy study. The rearrangement links TRBV15 to TRBJ2-3, with D possibly TRBD2 on 6 matching bases. Sequenced here: CD4+ T cells from peripheral blood mononuclear cells, sampled before pregnancy. CDR3 sequence: CATSSEPRLVDTQYF. CDR3 bases: TGTGCCACCAGCAGTGAACCCAGACTAGTGGATACGCAGTATTTT.